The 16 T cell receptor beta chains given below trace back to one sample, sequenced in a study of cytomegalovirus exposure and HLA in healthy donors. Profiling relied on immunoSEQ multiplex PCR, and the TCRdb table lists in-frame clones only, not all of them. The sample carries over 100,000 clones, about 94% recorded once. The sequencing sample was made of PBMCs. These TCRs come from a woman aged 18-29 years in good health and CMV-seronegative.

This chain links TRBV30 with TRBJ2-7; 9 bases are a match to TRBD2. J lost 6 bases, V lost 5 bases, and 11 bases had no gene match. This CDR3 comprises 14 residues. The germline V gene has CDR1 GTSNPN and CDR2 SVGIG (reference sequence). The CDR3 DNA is TGTGCCTGGTCCTTCTTGGCTAGCGGGACCGAGCAGTACTTC. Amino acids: CAWSFLASGTEQYF.

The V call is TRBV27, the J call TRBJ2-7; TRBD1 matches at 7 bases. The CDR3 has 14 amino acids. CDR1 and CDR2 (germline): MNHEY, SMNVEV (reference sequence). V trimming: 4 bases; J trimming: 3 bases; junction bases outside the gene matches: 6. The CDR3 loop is CASSSPAGGYEQYF. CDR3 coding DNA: TGTGCCAGCAGTTCCCCCGCAGGGGGCTACGAGCAGTACTTC.

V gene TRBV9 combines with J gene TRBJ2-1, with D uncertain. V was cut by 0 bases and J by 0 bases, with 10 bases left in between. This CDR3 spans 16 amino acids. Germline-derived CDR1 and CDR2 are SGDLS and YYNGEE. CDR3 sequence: CASSVDHKVSYNEQFF. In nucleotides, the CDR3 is TGTGCCAGCAGCGTAGATCACAAAGTCTCCTACAATGAGCAGTTCTTC.

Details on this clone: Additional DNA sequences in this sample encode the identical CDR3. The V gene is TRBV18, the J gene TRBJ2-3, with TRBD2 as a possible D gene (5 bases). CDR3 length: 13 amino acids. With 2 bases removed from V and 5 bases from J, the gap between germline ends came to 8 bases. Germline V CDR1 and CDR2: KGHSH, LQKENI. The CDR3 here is CASSPSGLDTQYF. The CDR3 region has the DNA TGTGCCAGCTCACCATCTGGACTAGATACGCAGTATTTT.

CDR3 sequence: CASSPSGTSLETQYF. The CDR3 nucleotides read TGTGCCAGCAGCCCTTCCGGGACTAGTTTGGAGACCCAGTACTTC. V gene TRBV7-2 combines with J gene TRBJ2-5; TRBD2 matches 8 bases. Germline V gives CDR1 SGHTA, CDR2 FQGNSA. This CDR3 is 15 amino acids long. The J segment lost 5 bases and the V segment lost 5 bases, leaving 10 bases of the junction unmatched.

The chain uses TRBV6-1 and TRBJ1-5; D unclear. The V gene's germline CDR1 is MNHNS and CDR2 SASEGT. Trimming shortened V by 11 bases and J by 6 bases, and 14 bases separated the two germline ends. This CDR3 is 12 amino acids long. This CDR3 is CAGGLSSQPQHF. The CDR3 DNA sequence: TGTGCCGGTGGACTAAGTAGTCAGCCCCAGCATTTT.

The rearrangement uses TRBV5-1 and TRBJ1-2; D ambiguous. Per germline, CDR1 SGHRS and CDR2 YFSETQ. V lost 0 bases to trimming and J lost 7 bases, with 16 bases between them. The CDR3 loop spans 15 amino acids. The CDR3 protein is CASSLAVGEGSGYTF. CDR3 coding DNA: TGCGCCAGCAGCTTGGCCGTCGGGGAAGGGAGTGGCTACACCTTC.

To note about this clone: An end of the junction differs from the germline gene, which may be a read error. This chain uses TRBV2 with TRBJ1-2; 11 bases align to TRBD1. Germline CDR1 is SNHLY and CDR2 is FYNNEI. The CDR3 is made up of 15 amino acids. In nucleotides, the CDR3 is TGTGCCAGCAGCCCCGGACAGGGGGCGAGCTATCGCTACACCTTC. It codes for CASSPGQGASYRYTF.

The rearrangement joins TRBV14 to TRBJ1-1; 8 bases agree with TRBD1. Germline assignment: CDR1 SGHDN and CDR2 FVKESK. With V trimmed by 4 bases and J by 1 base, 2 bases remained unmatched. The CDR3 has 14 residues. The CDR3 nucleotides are TGTGCCAGCAGCCCTCAGGGGGCGAACACTGAAGCTTTCTTT. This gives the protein CASSPQGANTEAFF.

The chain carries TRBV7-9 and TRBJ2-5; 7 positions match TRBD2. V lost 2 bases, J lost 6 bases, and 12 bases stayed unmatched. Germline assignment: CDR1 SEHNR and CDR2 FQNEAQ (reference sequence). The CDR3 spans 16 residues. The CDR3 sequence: CASSLPGLVIGKTQYF. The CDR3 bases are TGTGCCAGCAGCTTACCCGGACTAGTAATCGGGAAGACCCAGTACTTC. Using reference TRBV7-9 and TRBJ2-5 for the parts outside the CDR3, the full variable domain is DTGVSQNPRHKITKRGQNVTFRCDPISEHNRLYWYRQTLGQGPEFLTYFQNEAQLEKSRLLSDRFSAERPKGSFSTLEIQRTEQGDSAMYLCASSLPGLVIGKTQYFGPGTRLLVL.

CDR3 region: CASSEYGQGANTEAFF. CDR3 bases: TGCGCCAGCAGTGAGTACGGGCAGGGGGCGAACACTGAAGCTTTCTTT. J is TRBJ1-1 and V is TRBV10-1; 8 bases map to TRBD1. There are 16 residues in the CDR3. Unmatched junction bases numbered 5, after V lost 1 base and J lost 1 base. Germline V lookup: CDR1 WNHNN, CDR2 SYGVQD (reference sequence).

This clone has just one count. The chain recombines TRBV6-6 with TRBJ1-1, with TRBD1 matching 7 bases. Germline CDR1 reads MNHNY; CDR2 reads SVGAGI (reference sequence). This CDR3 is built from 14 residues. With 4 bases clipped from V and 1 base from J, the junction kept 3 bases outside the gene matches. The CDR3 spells CASSSGTENTEAFF. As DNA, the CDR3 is TGTGCCAGCAGTTCTGGGACAGAGAACACTGAAGCTTTCTTT.

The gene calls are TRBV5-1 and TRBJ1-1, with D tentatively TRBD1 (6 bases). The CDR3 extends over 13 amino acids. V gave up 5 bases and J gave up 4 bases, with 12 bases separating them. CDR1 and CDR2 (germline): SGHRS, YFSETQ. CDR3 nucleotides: TGCGCCAGCAGAAACTTAGGGGGCACTGAAGCTTTCTTT. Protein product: CASRNLGGTEAFF.

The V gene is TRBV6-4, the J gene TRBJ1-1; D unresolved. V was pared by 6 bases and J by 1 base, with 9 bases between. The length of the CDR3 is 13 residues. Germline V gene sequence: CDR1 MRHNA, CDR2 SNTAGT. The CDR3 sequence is CASRATENTEAFF. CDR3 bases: TGTGCCAGCAGAGCCACAGAGAACACTGAAGCTTTCTTT.

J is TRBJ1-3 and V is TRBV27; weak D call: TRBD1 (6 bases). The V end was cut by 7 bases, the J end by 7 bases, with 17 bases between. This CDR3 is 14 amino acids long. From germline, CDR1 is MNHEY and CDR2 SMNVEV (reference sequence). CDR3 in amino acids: CASNLGQYSNTIYF. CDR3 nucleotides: TGTGCCAGCAATCTTGGACAGTATAGTAACACCATATATTTT.

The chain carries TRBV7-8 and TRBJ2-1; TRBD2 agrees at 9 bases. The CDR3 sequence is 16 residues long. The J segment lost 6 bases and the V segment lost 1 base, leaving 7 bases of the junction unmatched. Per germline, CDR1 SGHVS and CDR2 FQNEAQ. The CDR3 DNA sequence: TGTGCCAGCAGCTTAGTTCCCTCTAGCGGGGTCAATGAGCAGTTCTTC. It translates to CASSLVPSSGVNEQFF. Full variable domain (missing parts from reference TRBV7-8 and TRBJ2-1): GAGVSQSPRYKVAKRGQDVALRCDPISGHVSLFWYQQALGQGPEFLTYFQNEAQLDKSGLPSDRFFAERPEGSVSTLKIQRTQQEDSAVYLCASSLVPSSGVNEQFFGPGTRLTVL.